This T cell receptor (beta chain) derives from a study of T-cell memory formation after mild COVID-19. TCRdb called the 5' RACE reads again in MiXCR, with one record for every CDR3 protein. In the table there are 450,000 to 650,000 distinct CDR3 sequences, roughly 21% of which are singletons. The junction had 11 bases not matched to a gene; V was cut back by 3 bases and J by 6 bases. Germline lookup yields CDR1 LGHDT and CDR2 YNNKEL (reference sequence). The CDR3 covers 16 residues. The receptor was isolated from an adult woman who had mild COVID-19 (a few samples of this study predate the infection). Cell type and time point are not known. The chain is built from TRBV3-1 and TRBJ2-7; 10 bases map to TRBD2. The sequenced material came from PBMCs or a T cell subset sorted from them (not recorded which). In DNA form, the CDR3 reads TGTGCCAGCAGCCAGGGCCTACTAGCGGGATTACGCGAGCAGTACTTC. This gives the protein CASSQGLLAGLREQYF.